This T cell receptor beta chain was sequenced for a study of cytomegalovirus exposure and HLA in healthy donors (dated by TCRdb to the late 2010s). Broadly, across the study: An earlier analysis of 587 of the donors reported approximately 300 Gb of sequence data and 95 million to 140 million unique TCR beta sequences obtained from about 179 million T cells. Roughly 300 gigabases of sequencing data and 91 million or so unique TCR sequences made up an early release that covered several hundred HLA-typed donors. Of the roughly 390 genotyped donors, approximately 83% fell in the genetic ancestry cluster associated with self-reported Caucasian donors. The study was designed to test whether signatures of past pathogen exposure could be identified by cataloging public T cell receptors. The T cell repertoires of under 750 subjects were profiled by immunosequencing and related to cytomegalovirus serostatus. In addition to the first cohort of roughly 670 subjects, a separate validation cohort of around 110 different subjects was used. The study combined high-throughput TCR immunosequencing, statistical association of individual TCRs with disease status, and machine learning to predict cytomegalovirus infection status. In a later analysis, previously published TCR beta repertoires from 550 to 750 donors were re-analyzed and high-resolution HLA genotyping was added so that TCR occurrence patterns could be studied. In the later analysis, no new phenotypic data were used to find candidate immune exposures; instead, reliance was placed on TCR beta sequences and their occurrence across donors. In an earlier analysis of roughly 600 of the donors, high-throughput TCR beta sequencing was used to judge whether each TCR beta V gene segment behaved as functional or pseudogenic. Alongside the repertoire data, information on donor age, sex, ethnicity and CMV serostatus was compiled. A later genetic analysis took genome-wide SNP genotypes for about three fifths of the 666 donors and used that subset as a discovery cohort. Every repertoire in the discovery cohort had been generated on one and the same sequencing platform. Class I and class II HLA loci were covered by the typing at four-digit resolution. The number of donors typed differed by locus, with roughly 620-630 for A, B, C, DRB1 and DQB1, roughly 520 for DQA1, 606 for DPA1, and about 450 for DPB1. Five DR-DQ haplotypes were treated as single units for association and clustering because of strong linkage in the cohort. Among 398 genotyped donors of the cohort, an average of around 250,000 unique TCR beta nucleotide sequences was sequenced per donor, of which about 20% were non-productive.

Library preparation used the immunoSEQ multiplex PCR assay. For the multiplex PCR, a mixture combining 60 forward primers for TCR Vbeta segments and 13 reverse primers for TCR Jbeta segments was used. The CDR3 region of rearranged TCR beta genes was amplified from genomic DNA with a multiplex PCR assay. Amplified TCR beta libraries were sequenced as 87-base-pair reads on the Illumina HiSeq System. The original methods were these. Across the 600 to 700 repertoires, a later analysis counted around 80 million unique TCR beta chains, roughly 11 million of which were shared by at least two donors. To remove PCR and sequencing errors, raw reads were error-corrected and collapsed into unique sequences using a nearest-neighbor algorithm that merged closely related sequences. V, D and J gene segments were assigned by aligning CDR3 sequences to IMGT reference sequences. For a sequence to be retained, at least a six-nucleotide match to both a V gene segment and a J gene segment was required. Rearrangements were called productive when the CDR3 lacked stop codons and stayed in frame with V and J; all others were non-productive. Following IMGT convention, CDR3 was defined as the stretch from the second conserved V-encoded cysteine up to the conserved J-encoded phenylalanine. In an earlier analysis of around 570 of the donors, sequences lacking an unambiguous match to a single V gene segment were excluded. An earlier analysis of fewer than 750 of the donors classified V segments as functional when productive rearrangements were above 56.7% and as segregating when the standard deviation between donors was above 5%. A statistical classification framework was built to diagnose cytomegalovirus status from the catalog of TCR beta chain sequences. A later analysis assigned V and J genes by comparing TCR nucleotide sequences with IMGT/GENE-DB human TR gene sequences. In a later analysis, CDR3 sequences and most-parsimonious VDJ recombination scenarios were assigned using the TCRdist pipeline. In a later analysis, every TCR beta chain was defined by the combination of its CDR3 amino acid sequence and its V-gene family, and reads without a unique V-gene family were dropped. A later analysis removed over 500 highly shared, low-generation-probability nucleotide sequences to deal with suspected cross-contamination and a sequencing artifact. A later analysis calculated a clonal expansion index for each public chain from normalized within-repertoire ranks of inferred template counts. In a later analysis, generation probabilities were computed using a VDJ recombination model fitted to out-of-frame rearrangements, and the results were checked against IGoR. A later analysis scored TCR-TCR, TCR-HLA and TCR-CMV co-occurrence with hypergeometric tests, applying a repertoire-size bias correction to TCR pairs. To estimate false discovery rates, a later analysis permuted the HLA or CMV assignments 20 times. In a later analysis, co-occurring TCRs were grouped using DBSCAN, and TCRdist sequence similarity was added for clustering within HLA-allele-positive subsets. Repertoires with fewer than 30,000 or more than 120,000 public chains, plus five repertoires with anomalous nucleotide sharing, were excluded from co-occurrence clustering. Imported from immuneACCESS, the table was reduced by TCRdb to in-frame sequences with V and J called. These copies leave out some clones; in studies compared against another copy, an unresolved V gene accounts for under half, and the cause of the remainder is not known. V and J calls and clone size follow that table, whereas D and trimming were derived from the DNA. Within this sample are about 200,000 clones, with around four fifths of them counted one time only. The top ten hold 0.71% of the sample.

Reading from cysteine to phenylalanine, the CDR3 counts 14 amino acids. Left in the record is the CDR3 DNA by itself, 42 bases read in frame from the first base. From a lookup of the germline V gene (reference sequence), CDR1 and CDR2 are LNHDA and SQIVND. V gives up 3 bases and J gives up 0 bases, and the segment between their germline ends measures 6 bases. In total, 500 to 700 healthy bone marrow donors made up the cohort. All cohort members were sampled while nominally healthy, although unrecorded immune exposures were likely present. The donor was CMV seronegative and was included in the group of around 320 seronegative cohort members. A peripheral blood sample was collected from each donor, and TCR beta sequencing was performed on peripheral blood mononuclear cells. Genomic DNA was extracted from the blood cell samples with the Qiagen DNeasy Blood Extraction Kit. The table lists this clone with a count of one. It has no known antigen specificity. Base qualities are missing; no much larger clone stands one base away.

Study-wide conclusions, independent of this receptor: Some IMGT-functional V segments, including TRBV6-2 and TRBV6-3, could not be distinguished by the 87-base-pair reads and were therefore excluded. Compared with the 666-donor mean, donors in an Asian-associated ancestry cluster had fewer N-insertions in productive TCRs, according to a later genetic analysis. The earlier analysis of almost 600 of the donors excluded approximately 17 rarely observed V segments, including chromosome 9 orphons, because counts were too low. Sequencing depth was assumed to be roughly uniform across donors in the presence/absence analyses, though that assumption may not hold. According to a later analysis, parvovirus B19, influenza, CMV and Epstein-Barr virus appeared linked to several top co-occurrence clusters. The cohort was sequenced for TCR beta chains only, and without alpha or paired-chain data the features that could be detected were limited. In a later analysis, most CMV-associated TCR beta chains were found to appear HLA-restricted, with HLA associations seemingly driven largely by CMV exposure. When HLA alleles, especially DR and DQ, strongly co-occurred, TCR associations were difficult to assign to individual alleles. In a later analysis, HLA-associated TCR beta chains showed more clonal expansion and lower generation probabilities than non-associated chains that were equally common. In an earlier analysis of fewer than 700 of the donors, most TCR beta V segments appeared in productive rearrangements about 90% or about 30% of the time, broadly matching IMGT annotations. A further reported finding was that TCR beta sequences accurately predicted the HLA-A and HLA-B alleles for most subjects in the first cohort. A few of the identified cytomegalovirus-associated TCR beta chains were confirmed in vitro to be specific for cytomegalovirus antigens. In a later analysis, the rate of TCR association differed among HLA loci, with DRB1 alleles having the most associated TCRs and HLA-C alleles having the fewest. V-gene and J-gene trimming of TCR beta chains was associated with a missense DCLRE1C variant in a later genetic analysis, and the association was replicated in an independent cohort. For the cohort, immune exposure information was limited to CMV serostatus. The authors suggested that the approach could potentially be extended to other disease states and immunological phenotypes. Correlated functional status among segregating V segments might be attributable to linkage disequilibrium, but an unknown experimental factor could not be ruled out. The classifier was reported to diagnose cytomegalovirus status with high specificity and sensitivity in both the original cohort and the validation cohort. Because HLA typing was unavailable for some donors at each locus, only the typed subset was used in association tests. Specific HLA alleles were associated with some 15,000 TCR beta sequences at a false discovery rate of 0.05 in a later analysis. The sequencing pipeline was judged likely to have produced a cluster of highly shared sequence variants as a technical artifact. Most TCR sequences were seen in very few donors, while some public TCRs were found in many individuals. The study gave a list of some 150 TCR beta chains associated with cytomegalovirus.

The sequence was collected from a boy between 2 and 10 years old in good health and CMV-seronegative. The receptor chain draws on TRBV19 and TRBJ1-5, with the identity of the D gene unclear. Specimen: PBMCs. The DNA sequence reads TGTGCCAGTAGTATTGGGCCTAGCAATCAGCCCCAGCATTTT. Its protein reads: CASSIGPSNQPQHF. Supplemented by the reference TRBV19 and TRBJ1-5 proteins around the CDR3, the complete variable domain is DGGITQSPKYLFRKEGQNVTLSCEQNLNHDAMYWYRQDPGQGLRLIYYSQIVNDFQKGDIAEGYSVSREKKESFPLTVTSAQKNPTAFYLCASSIGPSNQPQHFGDGTRLSIL.